The sequence of this TCR beta chain was determined in a study of early T cells in non-severe SARS-CoV-2 infection. Study context: Sequencing used unsorted whole-blood bulk RNA, so chains lack pairing.

Trimming cost V 5 bases and J 11 bases, with 21 bases left between them. The CDR3 extends over 13 amino acids. Germline CDR1 DFQATT, CDR2 SNEGSKA (reference sequence). Study-level findings and limits: Reliance on VDJdb matching favored anti-spike CD8 responses; private and CD4 specificities were missed.

Attachment of unique molecular identifiers to individual cDNA molecules was performed. TCRdb reanalysed the 5' RACE reads using MiXCR and keeps one entry per CDR3 protein. This sample has 34,000 or so distinct CDR3 sequences, with 9% found just once. This clonotype has a count of ten or more. Its target is unknown. Sequences were obtained from whole blood. The gene calls are TRBV20-1 and TRBJ1-1; tentatively, D is TRBD1 (5 bases). This TCR was sampled from an adult who was a healthcare worker with PCR-confirmed SARS-CoV-2 infection or an uninfected control (not recorded which). The CDR3 nucleotides read TGCAGTGCTCCATTCGCGGGGCTGAGCGGCGCTTTCTTT. As protein: CSAPFAGLSGAFF.